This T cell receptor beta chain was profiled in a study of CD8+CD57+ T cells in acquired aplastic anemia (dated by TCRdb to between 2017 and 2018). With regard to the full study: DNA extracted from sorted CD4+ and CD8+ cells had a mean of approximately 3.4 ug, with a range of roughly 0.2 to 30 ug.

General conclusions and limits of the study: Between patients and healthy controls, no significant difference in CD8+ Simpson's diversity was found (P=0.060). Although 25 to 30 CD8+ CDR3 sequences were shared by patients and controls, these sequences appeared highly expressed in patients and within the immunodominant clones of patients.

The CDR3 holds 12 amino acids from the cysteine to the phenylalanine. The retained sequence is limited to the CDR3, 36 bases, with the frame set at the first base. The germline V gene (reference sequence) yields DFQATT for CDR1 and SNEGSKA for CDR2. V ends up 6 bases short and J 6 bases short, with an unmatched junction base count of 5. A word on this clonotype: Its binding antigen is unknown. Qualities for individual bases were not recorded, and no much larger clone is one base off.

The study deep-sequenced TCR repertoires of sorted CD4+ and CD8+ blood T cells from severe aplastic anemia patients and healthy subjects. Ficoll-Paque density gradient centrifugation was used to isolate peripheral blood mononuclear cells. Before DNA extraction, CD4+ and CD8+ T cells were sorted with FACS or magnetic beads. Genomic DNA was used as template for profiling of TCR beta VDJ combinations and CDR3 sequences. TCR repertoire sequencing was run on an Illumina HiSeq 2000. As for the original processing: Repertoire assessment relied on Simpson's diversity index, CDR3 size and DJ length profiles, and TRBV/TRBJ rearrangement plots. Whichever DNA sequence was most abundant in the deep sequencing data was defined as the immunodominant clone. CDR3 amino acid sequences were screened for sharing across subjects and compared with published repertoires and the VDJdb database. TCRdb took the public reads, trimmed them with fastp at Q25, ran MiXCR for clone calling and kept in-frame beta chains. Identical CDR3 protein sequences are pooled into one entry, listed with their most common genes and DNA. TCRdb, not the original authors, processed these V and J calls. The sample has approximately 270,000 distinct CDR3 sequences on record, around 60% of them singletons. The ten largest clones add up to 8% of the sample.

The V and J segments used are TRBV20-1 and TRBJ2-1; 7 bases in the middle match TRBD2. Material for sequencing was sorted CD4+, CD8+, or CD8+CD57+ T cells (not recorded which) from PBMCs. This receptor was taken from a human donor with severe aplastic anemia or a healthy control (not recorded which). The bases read TGCAGTGCCCGGGAGGCGGGCAATGAGCAGTTCTTC. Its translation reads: CSAREAGNEQFF.